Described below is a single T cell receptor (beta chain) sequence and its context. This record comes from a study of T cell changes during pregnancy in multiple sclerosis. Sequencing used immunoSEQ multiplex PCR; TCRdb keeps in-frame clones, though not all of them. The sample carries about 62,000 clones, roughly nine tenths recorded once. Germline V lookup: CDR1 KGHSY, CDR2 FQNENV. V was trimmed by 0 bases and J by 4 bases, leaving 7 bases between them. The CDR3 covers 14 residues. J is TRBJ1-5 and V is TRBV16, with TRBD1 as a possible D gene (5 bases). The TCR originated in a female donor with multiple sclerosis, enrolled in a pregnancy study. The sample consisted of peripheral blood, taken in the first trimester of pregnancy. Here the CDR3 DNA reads TGTGCCAGCAGCCAATCCGGACAAAATCAGCCCCAGCATTTT. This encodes CASSQSGQNQPQHF.